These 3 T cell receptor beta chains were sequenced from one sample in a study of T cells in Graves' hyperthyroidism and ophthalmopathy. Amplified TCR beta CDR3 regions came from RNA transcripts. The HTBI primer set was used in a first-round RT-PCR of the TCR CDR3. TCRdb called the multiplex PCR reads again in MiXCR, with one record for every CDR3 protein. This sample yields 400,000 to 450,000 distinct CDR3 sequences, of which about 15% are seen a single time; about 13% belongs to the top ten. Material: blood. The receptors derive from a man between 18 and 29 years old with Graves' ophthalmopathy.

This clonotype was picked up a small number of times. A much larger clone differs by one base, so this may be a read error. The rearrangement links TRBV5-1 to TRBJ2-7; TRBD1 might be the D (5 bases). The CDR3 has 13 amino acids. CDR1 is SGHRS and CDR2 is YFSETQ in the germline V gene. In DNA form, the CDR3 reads TGCACCAGCAGCATTGGGGCCCCCTACGAGCAGTACTTC. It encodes CTSSIGAPYEQYF.

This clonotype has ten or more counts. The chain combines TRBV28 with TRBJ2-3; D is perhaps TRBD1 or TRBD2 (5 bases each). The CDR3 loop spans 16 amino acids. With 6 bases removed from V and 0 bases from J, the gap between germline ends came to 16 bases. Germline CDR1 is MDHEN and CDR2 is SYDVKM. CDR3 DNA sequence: TGTGCCAGCAGCCGGGGCAGTTTTCCTAGCACAGATACGCAGTATTTT. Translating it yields CASSRGSFPSTDTQYF.

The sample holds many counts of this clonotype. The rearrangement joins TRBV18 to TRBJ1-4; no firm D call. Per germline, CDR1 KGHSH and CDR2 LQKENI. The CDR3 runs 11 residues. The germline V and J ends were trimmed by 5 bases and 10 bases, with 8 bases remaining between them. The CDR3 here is CASSIKGKLFF. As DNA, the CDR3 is TGTGCCAGCTCAATCAAGGGAAAACTGTTTTTT. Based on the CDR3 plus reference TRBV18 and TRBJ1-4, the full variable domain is NAGVMQNPRHLVRRRGQEARLRCSPMKGHSHVYWYRQLPEEGLKFMVYLQKENIIDESGMPKERFSAEFPKEGPSILRIQQVVRGDSAAYFCASSIKGKLFFGSGTQLSVL.